This T cell receptor (beta chain) derives from a study of T cell repertoires in cytomegalovirus infection. Germline V gene data show CDR1 as SQVTM and CDR2 as ANQGSEA. The CDR3 runs 15 residues. After removal of 7 bases from V and 4 bases from J, the junction contained 11 bases not matched to a gene. This clonotype was seen only a few times. What it binds is unknown. TCRdb re-called the reads through MiXCR, storing one row per CDR3 protein. The sample records about 470,000 distinct CDR3 sequences, 40% to 50% being singletons. The sequencing used cultured PBMCs, collected from culture after CMV antigen stimulation. The chain employs TRBV29-1 and TRBJ1-1, with TRBD1 matching 11 bases. This clonotype originated in a human donor in good health (CMV status not recorded). Some clones in this sample may be carry-over from other donors' samples. The CDR3 DNA follows: TGCAGCGCCCGGGACAGGGGGTTTGCGAGCACTGAAGCTTTCTTT. It specifies CSARDRGFASTEAFF.